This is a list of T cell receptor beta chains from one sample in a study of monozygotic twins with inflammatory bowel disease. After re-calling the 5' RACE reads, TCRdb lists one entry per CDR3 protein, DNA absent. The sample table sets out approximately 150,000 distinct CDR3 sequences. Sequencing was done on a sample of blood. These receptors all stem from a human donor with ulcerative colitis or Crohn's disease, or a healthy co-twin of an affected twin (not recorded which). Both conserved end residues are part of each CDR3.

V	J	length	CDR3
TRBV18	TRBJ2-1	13	CASSSFGGDEQFF
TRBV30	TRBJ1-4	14	CAWSPGGLGEKLFF
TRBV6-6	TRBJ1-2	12	CASSYPGGGYTF
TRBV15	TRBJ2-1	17	CATSRVGGTSQYNEQFF
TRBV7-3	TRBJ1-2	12	CASSLTGYGYTF
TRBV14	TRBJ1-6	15	CASSQERARNSPLHF
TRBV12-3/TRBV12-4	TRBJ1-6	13	CASSSISYSPLHF
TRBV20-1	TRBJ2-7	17	CSASSPSAPAGSYEQYF
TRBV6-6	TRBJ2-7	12	CASRPGLSEQYF
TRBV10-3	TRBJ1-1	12	CAISGGTGGVFF
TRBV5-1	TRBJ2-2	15	CASSPLPPNTGELFF
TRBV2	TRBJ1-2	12	CASSERGYGYTF
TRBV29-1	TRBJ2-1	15	CSVQGGTPFYNEQFF
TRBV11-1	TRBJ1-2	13	CASSFRAGGGYTF
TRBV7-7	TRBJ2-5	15	CASSAETSALGTQYF
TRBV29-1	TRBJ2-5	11	CSVERRGGQYF
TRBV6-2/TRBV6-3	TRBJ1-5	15	CASSPSGLGNQPQHF
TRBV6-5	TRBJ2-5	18	CASSYPVRPGGYQETQYF
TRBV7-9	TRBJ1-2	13	CASSQAGYYGYTF
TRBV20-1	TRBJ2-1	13	CSAGEQAYNEQFF